This T cell receptor (beta chain) was observed in a study of cytomegalovirus exposure and HLA in healthy donors. Whole-study findings and limits: 164 TCR beta chains were listed as cytomegalovirus-associated. There were some public TCRs occurring in many donors, but most TCR sequences were rare. In a later analysis, TCR beta V- and J-gene trimming was associated with a missense DCLRE1C variant.

PCR involved 60 Vbeta and 13 Jbeta primers. The assay was immunoSEQ multiplex PCR, and TCRdb's table has in-frame clones only and misses some. The sample shows 95,000 to 150,000 clones, around 66% of them seen only once. About this clone itself: The antigen is not known.

This TCR derives from a man aged 18 to 30 in good health and CMV-seronegative. Sequences were obtained from PBMCs.

The CDR3 loop reads CASSMVRQGSSGELFF. The CDR3 DNA reads TGTGCCAGTAGTATGGTACGACAGGGGAGTTCCGGGGAGCTGTTTTTT. This chain links TRBV19 with TRBJ2-2; 8 positions agree with TRBD1. The germline V gene has CDR1 LNHDA and CDR2 SQIVND (reference sequence). The CDR3 runs to 16 residues. The V segment lost 3 bases and the J segment 6 bases; nucleotides outside the gene matches: 9.